These 11 T cell receptor beta chains originate from one sample sequenced in a study of T cells in Graves' hyperthyroidism and ophthalmopathy. Amplified TCR beta CDR3 regions derived from RNA transcripts. TCR CDR3 underwent first-round RT-PCR with the HTBI primer set. TCRdb itself ran the multiplex PCR reads through MiXCR, one entry per CDR3 protein. The table lists fewer than 450,000 distinct CDR3 sequences, nearly 15% of them singletons. The material sequenced was blood. Source of these receptors: an older woman with Graves' ophthalmopathy.

Comment on this clonotype: This may be a read error: a much more frequent sequence differs by one nucleotide. The gene calls are TRBV6-2 or TRBV6-3 and TRBJ2-3; 11 nucleotides align to TRBD2. This CDR3 spans 17 amino acids. The germline V gene encodes CDR1 MNHEY and CDR2 SVGEGT. V shed 6 bases, J shed 5 bases, and the junction held 13 bases outside the gene matches. For the CDR3, the DNA is TGTGCCAGCAGCTCAATAGCGGGAGGGGGGAGTGTAGATACGCAGTATTTT. The encoded protein is CASSSIAGGGSVDTQYF.

As to this clonotype: One base separates it from a far larger clone, so it is likely a read error. The chain has TRBV5-6 and TRBJ1-2; TRBD1 matches at 8 bases. This CDR3 contains 13 residues. Germline CDR1 reads SGHDT; CDR2 reads YYEEEE. The trim removed 4 bases at V and 2 bases at J, leaving 1 base unmatched. As DNA, the CDR3 is TGTGCCAGCAGCCGGGACAGGAACTATGGCTACACCTTC. Translated: CASSRDRNYGYTF.

This clonotype was seen many times. The rearrangement uses TRBV2 and TRBJ2-1; 14 bases are shared with TRBD2. Trimming removed 4 bases from V and 9 bases from J; junction bases left unmatched: 14. Germline assignment: CDR1 SNHLY and CDR2 FYNNEI. The CDR3 runs 18 residues. The CDR3 reads CASSVSAGTGLAGAEQFF. As DNA, the CDR3 is TGTGCCAGCAGTGTCTCCGCCGGGACGGGACTAGCGGGGGCTGAGCAGTTCTTC.

This clonotype was observed at least ten times. V is TRBV11-2 and J is TRBJ2-1; D unclear. V lost 5 bases, J lost 2 bases, and 10 bases lay in between. This CDR3 is built from 14 residues. CDR1 and CDR2 (germline): SGHAT, FQNNGV. In nucleotides, the CDR3 is TGTGCCAGCAGCCCACTTAGGGCCTACAATGAGCAGTTCTTC. Encoded protein: CASSPLRAYNEQFF.

This clonotype was detected only a few times. The chain combines TRBV24-1 with TRBJ2-5; D perhaps matches TRBD1 (6 bases). The CDR3 is made up of 16 amino acids. Germline CDR1 is KGHDR and CDR2 is SFDVKD. Trimming took off 2 bases at V and 5 bases at J, with 17 bases between the two ends. The CDR3 DNA sequence: TGTGCCACCAGTGATTATAATTTGGCAGGGGTCGAGACCCAGTACTTC. Its translation is CATSDYNLAGVETQYF.

This chain joins TRBV7-9 and TRBJ2-5; D gene ambiguous. The germline V gene encodes CDR1 SEHNR and CDR2 FQNEAQ (reference sequence). CDR3 length equals 14 residues. V dropped 5 bases and J dropped 2 bases, with 12 bases sitting between them. The CDR3 region has the DNA TGTGCCAGCAGCCCCAGTATCCCACAAGAGACCCAGTACTTC. Translation: CASSPSIPQETQYF.

This rearrangement joins TRBV20-1 to TRBJ2-7; 9 nucleotides align to TRBD2. The junction had 6 bases not matched to a gene; V was cut back by 3 bases and J by 3 bases. Germline V CDR1 and CDR2: DFQATT, SNEGSKA (reference sequence). CDR3 length equals 14 residues. DNA for the CDR3: TGCAGTGCTAGTGGAGTAGCGGGAGACTACGAGCAGTACTTC. Amino acid sequence: CSASGVAGDYEQYF.

V is TRBV20-1 and J is TRBJ2-6; 8 nucleotides match TRBD2. The CDR3 covers 15 residues. V shed 5 bases and J 0 bases; nucleotides not matched to a gene: 3. In germline, CDR1 is DFQATT, CDR2 SNEGSKA (reference sequence). This chain's CDR3 is CSAPGGPSGANVLTF. The DNA of the CDR3 is TGCAGTGCTCCGGGAGGGCCCTCTGGGGCCAACGTCCTGACTTTC.

V and J are TRBV28 and TRBJ1-6; D is unclear. With 7 bases removed from V and 10 bases from J, the gap between germline ends came to 11 bases. The germline V gene has CDR1 MDHEN and CDR2 SYDVKM. The CDR3 loop spans 12 amino acids. The CDR3 is CASIQSGSPLHF. The DNA for the CDR3 is TGTGCCAGCATTCAATCAGGCTCACCCCTCCACTTT.

This clonotype was seen many times. V and J are TRBV7-2 and TRBJ2-1, with a possible D match to TRBD1 (5 bases). Germline V gives CDR1 SGHTA, CDR2 FQGNSA. The germline V and J ends were trimmed by 5 bases and 9 bases, with 14 bases remaining between them. This CDR3 is 13 amino acids long. CDR3 protein: CASSLPQGPEQFF. The CDR3 region has the DNA TGTGCCAGCAGCCTCCCCCAGGGCCCTGAGCAGTTCTTC.

The V and J genes are TRBV19 and TRBJ2-7, with a weak D call TRBD1 (6 bases). V lost 4 bases, J lost 5 bases, and 15 bases lay in between. This CDR3 is 14 amino acids long. Germline CDR1 LNHDA, CDR2 SQIVND (reference sequence). DNA of the CDR3: TGTGCCAGTAGTACGACAGGTGGCAGGAACGAGCAGTACTTC. Residues: CASSTTGGRNEQYF.